This is a list of T cell receptor beta chains from one sample in a study of T cell repertoires in cytomegalovirus infection. No antigen is known for these receptors. From the reads, TCRdb called clonotypes with MiXCR, one entry per CDR3 protein. The table records around 360,000 distinct CDR3 sequences, approximately 35% of them present only once. The specimen comprised cultured PBMCs, sampled from culture after CMV antigen stimulation. Receptors originate from a human donor in good health (CMV status not recorded). Some clones in this sample may be carry-over from other donors' samples. CDR3s include the opening cysteine and the closing phenylalanine or tryptophan. The D gene is left open where the match is weak. Clone size is not always given. Where it is, it says once, few, many or a class for expanded clones.

D gene,V gene,J gene,CDR3 length,clone size,CDR3 DNA,CDR3 protein
TRBD2,TRBV11-2,TRBJ2-2,16,few,TGTGCCAGCAGCTCCCGGCAAGTAGCGGGAACCGGGGAGCTGTTTTTT,CASSSRQVAGTGELFF
NA,TRBV5-1,TRBJ1-3,15,NA,TGCGCCAGCAGCTTGGCCCGGACAAACGAAAACACCATATATTTT,CASSLARTNENTIYF
NA,TRBV20-1,TRBJ2-5,11,NA,TGCAGTGCTCCCATTCAGGAGACCCAGTACTTC,CSAPIQETQYF
NA,TRBV7-2,TRBJ1-5,16,few,TGTGCCAGCAGCTCTTCCCCTGACAGGTTAAATCAGCCCCAGCATTTT,CASSSSPDRLNQPQHF
NA,TRBV20-1,TRBJ2-1,13,NA,TGCAGTGCCCCGCTGGACTTCTACAATGAGCAGTTCTTC,CSAPLDFYNEQFF
NA,TRBV6-1,TRBJ2-1,20,NA,TGTGCCAGCAGTCCAAAGTCGGGGGTATTGGCGGGTAGCTCCTACAATGAGCAGTTCTTC,CASSPKSGVLAGSSYNEQFF
NA,TRBV7-2,TRBJ2-5,11,many,TGTGCCAGCACGCCTGCAGAGACCCAGTACTTC,CASTPAETQYF
TRBD2,TRBV7-2,TRBJ2-1,12,few,TGTGCCAGCAGCTCCCTAGCGGGCCGCCAGTTCTTC,CASSSLAGRQFF
NA,TRBV19,TRBJ1-5,18,few,TGTGCCAGTAGTATGAGCAGGGTGGTGAGGAATAGCAATCAGCCCCAGCATTTT,CASSMSRVVRNSNQPQHF
TRBD2,TRBV7-8,TRBJ2-1,18,NA,TGTGCCAGCAGCTTAAGGACTAGTGCGGGGGTTCTCTACAATGAGCAGTTCTTC,CASSLRTSAGVLYNEQFF
NA,TRBV20-1,TRBJ2-3,15,NA,TGCAGTGCTAGATTCCCAGGGAAAAGCACAGATACGCAGTATTTT,CSARFPGKSTDTQYF
NA,TRBV4-3,TRBJ2-3,13,NA,TGCGCCAGCAGCCAAGAAACGCCAGATACGCAGTATTTT,CASSQETPDTQYF
NA,TRBV6-2/TRBV6-3,TRBJ2-6,15,NA,TGTGCCAGCAGTGAGCCCCCCCTCGGGGCCAACGTCCTGACTTTC,CASSEPPLGANVLTF
NA,TRBV7-3,TRBJ2-1,14,many,TGTGCCAGCAGCTTAATTGCAGGGAAAAATGAGCAGTTCTTC,CASSLIAGKNEQFF
NA,TRBV4-1,TRBJ2-3,13,few,TGCGCCAGCAGCCAAGGGGTCACAGATACGCAGTATTTT,CASSQGVTDTQYF
TRBD1,TRBV9,TRBJ2-1,15,few,TGTGCCAGCAGCGATAGGGACAGGGGGGGCAATGAGCAGTTCTTC,CASSDRDRGGNEQFF
NA,TRBV4-1,TRBJ1-1,13,NA,TGCGCCAGCAGCCAAGAGCCGGGGACTGAAGCTTTCTTT,CASSQEPGTEAFF
NA,TRBV7-9,TRBJ2-1,13,few,TGTGCCAGCAGCTTACTCGTCAGTAATGAGCAGTTCTTC,CASSLLVSNEQFF
NA,TRBV20-1,TRBJ2-5,16,few,TGCAGTGCCCAACTAGGCGGCACTACCTTCCAAGAGACCCAGTACTTC,CSAQLGGTTFQETQYF
TRBD2,TRBV5-5,TRBJ2-3,14,once,TGTGCCAGTGGGGGGGGACTAAGCACAGATACGCAGTATTTT,CASGGGLSTDTQYF
NA,TRBV25-1,TRBJ2-1,15,few,TGTGCCAGCAGTTCAACCCTATACCCCTACAATGAGCAGTTCTTC,CASSSTLYPYNEQFF
NA,TRBV10-3,TRBJ1-4,13,NA,TGTGCCACCGGTCTGGAGCACGGTGAAAAACTGTTTTTT,CATGLEHGEKLFF
NA,TRBV7-8,TRBJ1-3,16,many,TGTGCCAGCAGCCTTACCCTGGACCGCTCTGGAAACACCATATATTTT,CASSLTLDRSGNTIYF
TRBD2,TRBV7-2,TRBJ2-4,17,few,TGTGCCAGCAGCTTGGCTAGCGGGAGAGGGGCCAAAAACATTCAGTACTTC,CASSLASGRGAKNIQYF
NA,TRBV6-1,TRBJ2-5,15,few,TGTGCCACCCACCGACAGGAGGTGTACCAAGAGACCCAGTACTTC,CATHRQEVYQETQYF